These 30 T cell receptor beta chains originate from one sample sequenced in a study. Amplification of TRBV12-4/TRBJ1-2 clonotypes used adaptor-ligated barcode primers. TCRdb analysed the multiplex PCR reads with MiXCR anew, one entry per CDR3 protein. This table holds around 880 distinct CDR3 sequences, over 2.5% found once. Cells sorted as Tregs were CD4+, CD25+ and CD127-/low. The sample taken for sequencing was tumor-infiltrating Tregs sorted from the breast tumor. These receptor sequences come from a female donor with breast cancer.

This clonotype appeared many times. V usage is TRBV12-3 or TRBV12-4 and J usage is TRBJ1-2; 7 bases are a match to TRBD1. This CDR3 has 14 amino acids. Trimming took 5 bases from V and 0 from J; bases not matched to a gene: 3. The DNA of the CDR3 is TGTGCCAGCAGTCGACAGGGTACTAACTATGGCTACACCTTC. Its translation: CASSRQGTNYGYTF.

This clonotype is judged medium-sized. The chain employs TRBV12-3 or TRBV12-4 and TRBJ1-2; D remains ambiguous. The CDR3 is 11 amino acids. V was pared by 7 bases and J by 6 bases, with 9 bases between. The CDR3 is CASNGGHGYTF. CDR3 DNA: TGTGCCAGCAACGGAGGGCATGGCTACACCTTC.

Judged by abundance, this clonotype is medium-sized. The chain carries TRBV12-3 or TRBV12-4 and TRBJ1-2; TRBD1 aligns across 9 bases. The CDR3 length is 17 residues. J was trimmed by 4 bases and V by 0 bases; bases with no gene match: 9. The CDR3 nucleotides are TGTGCCAGCAGTTTAGCGGGGATCGGGACAGGGTCCTATGGCTACACCTTC. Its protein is CASSLAGIGTGSYGYTF.

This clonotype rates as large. The CDR3 loop reads CASSPTGVYGYTF. In DNA, the CDR3 is TGTGCCAGCAGTCCTACAGGGGTATATGGCTACACCTTC. The chain employs TRBV12-3 or TRBV12-4 and TRBJ1-2; the match to TRBD1 covers 7 bases. The CDR3 contains 13 residues. The trim removed 5 bases at V and 5 bases at J, leaving 5 bases unmatched.

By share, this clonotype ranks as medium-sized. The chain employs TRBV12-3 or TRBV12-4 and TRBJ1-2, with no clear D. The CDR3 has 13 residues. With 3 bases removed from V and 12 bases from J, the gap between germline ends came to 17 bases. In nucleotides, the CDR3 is TGTGCCAGCAGTTTTATTTCGAACTTGGGAAACACCTTC. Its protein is CASSFISNLGNTF.

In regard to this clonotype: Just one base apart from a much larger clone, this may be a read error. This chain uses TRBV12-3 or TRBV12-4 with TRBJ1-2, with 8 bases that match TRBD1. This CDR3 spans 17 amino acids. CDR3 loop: CASSAPDREESVYGCTF. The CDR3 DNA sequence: TGTGCCAGCAGTGCCCCGGACAGGGAGGAGTCGGTCTATGGCTGCACCTTC.

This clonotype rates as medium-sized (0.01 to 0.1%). The CDR3 protein is CASSFQGSDGYTF. In nucleotides, the CDR3 is TGTGCCAGCAGTTTCCAGGGGAGTGATGGCTACACCTTC. The chain carries TRBV12-3 or TRBV12-4 and TRBJ1-2; D is possibly TRBD1 (6 bases). The CDR3 has 13 amino acids. Trimming pared 3 bases from V and 6 bases from J, leaving 11 bases between.

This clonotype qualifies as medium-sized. CDR3 protein: CASSPRVRRYYGYTF. CDR3 nucleotide sequence: TGTGCCAGCAGTCCCCGCGTCAGACGCTACTATGGCTACACCTTC. The chain has TRBV12-3 or TRBV12-4 and TRBJ1-2; no firm D call. This CDR3 is 15 amino acids long. Trimming removed 5 bases from V and 3 bases from J, with 16 bases in between.

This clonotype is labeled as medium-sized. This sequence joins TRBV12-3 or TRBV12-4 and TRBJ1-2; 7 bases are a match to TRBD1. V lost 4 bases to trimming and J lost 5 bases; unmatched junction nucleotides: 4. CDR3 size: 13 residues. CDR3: CASSSQGRYGYTF. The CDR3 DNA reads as TGTGCCAGCAGTTCACAGGGGAGGTATGGCTACACCTTC.

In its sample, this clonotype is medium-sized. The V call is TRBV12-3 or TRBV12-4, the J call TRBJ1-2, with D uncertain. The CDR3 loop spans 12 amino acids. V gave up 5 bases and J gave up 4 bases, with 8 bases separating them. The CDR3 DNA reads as TGTGCCAGCAGTCAGGCTTCCTATGGCTACACCTTC. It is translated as CASSQASYGYTF.

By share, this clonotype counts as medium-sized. The CDR3 DNA sequence: TGTGCCAGCAGTTTGACGGTCTATGGCTACACCTTC. This gives the protein CASSLTVYGYTF. The chain carries TRBV12-3 or TRBV12-4 and TRBJ1-2; D remains unclear. V lost 3 bases to trimming and J lost 4 bases, with 6 bases between them. The CDR3 is 12 residues long.

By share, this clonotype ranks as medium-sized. The CDR3 loop reads CARSYLPGYFNYGYTF. CDR3 nucleotide sequence: TGTGCCAGAAGCTATCTTCCAGGGTATTTTAACTATGGCTACACCTTC. The chain has TRBV12-3 or TRBV12-4 and TRBJ1-2; D might be TRBD1 (5 bases). The CDR3 contains 16 residues. V was pared by 9 bases and J by 1 base, with 21 bases between.

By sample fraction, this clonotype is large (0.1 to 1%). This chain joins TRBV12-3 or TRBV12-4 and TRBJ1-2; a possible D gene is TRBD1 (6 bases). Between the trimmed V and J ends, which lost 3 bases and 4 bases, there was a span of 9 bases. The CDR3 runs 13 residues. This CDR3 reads CASSFGQSYGYTF. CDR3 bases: TGTGCCAGCAGTTTCGGACAGAGCTATGGCTACACCTTC.

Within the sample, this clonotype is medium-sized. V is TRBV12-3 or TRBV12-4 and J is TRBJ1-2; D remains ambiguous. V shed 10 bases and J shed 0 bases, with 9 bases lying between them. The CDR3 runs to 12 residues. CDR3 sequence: CANTAANYGYTF. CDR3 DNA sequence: TGTGCCAACACCGCGGCTAACTATGGCTACACCTTC.

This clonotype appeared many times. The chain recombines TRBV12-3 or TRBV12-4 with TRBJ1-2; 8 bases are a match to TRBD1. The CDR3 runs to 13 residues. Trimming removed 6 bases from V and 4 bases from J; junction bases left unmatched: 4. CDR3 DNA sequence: TGTGCCAGCAGCCCCGGGACAGGCTATGGCTACACCTTC. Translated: CASSPGTGYGYTF.

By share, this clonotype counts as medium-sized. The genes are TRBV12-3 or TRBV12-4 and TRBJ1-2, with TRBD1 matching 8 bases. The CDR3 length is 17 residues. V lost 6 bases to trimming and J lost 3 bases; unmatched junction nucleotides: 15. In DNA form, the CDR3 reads TGTGCCAGCAGCCACGGGACAGGCGGAGGCACTTACTATGGCTACACCTTC. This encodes CASSHGTGGGTYYGYTF.

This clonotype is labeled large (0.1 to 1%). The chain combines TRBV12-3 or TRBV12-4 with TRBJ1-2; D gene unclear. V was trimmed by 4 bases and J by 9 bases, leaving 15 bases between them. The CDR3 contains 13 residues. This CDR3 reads CASSSSFGDSYTF. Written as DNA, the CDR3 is TGTGCCAGCAGTTCCAGCTTTGGGGATAGCTACACCTTC.

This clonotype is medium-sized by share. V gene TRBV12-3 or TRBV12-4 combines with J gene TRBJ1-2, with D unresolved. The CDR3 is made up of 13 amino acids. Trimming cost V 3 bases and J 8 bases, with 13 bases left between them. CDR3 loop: CASSFLLGEGYTF. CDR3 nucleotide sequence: TGTGCCAGCAGTTTTCTCCTTGGGGAAGGCTACACCTTC.

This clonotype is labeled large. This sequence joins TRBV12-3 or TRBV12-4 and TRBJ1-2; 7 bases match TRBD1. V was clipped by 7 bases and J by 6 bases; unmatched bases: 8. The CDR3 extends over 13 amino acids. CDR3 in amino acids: CASIATGFNGYTF. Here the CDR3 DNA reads TGTGCCAGCATCGCGACAGGGTTCAATGGCTACACCTTC.

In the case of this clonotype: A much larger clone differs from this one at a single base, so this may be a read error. Here the CDR3 reads CANSFTYSYTF. The CDR3 nucleotides read TGTGCCAACAGTTTCACTTATAGCTACACCTTC. The chain has TRBV12-3 or TRBV12-4 and TRBJ1-2; D gene uncertain. The CDR3 runs 11 residues.

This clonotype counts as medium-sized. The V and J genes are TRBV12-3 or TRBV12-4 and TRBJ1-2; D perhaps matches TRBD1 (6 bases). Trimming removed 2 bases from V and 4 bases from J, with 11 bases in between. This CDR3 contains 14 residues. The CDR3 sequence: CASSLNLDSYGYTF. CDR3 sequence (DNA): TGTGCCAGCAGTTTAAACCTGGACAGCTATGGCTACACCTTC.

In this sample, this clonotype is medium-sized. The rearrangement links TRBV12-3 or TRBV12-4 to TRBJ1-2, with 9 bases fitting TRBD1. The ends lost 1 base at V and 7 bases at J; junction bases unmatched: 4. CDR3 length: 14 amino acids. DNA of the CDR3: TGTGCCAGCAGTTTAGGAGGGACAGGGTCTGGCTACACCTTC. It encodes CASSLGGTGSGYTF.

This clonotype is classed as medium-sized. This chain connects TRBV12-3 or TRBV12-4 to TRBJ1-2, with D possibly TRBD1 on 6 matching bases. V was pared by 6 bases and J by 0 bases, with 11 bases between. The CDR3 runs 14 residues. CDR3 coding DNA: TGTGCCAGCAGACAGGGAATGGCTAACTATGGCTACACCTTC. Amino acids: CASRQGMANYGYTF.

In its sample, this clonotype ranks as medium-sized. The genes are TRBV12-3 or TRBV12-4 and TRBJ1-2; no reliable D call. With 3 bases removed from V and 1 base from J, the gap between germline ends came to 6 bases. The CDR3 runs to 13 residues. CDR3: CASSFRVNYGYTF. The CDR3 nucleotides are TGTGCCAGCAGTTTTCGGGTTAACTATGGCTACACCTTC.

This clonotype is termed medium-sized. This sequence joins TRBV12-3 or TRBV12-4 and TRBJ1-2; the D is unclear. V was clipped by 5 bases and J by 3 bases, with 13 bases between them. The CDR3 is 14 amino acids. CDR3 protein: CASSPFGVDYGYTF. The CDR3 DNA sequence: TGTGCCAGCAGTCCCTTTGGGGTTGACTATGGCTACACCTTC.

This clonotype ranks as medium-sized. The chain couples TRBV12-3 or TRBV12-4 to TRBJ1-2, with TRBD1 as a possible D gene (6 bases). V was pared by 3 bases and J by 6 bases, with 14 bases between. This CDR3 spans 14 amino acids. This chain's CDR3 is CASSFGQRADGYTF. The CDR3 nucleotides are TGTGCCAGCAGTTTCGGACAGAGGGCGGATGGCTACACCTTC.

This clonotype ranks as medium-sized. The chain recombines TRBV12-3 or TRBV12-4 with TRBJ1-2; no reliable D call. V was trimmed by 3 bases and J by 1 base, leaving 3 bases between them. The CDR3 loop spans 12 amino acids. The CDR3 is CASSFSNYGYTF. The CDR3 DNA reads TGTGCCAGCAGTTTTAGTAACTATGGCTACACCTTC.

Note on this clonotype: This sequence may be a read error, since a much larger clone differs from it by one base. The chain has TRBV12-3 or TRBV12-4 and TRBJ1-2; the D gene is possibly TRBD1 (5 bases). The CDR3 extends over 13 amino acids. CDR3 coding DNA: TGTGCCAGCAGGACGACAGAAAACTATGGCTGCACCTTC. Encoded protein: CASRTTENYGCTF.

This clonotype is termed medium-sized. In DNA, the CDR3 is TGTGCCAGCAGTTTTCAAGGAAACTATGGCTACACCTTC. It specifies CASSFQGNYGYTF. The rearrangement links TRBV12-3 or TRBV12-4 to TRBJ1-2; D remains ambiguous. The CDR3 loop spans 13 amino acids. Trimming shortened V by 3 bases and J by 2 bases, and 7 bases separated the two germline ends.

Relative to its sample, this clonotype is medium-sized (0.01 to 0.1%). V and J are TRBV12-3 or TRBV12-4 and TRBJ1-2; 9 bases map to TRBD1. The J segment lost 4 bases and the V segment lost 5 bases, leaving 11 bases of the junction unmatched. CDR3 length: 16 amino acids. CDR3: CASSDRTGANSYGYTF. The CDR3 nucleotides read TGTGCCAGCAGTGACCGGACAGGGGCGAATAGCTATGGCTACACCTTC.